A selection of T cell receptor beta chains follows, all from one sample in a study of OX40 agonist ivuxolimab in advanced cancers. Only in-frame clones appear in the TCRdb table, and some are missing; sequencing was by immunoSEQ multiplex PCR. The sample includes 55,000 to 75,000 clones, approximately 86% of them seen just once. Here the sequenced sample was CD4+ or CD8+ T cells sorted from blood, taken in a trial of the OX40 agonist ivuxolimab. The receptors originated from an adult with an advanced solid tumor such as melanoma, head and neck, liver or kidney cancer. CDR3s include the opening cysteine and the closing phenylalanine or tryptophan. The order of the fields is J gene, clone size, V gene, D gene, CDR3 DNA, CDR3 protein. A D gene is named only where the DNA matches it firmly. Clone sizes are given selectively: once, few, many, or a class where the clone is expanded.

j_gene: TRBJ1-4
abundance: NA
v_gene: TRBV10-1
d_gene: NA
CDR3nt: TGCGCCAGCAGTGAGTCGGGGTCTAATGAAAAACTGTTTTTT
CDR3aa: CASSESGSNEKLFF

j_gene: TRBJ1-2
abundance: NA
v_gene: TRBV29-1
d_gene: NA
CDR3nt: TGCAGCGTTCTCCAGGGTACAAACTATGGCTACACCTTC
CDR3aa: CSVLQGTNYGYTF

j_gene: TRBJ2-7
abundance: NA
v_gene: TRBV6-5
d_gene: TRBD1
CDR3nt: TGTGCCAGCAGACTCGACAGGGGGCAGTACGAGCAGTACTTC
CDR3aa: CASRLDRGQYEQYF

j_gene: TRBJ1-3
abundance: NA
v_gene: TRBV6-4
d_gene: NA
CDR3nt: TGTGCCAGCAGCGACACAGGGCAAGGAAACACCATATATTTT
CDR3aa: CASSDTGQGNTIYF

j_gene: TRBJ2-1
abundance: NA
v_gene: TRBV5-4
d_gene: NA
CDR3nt: TGTGCCAGCAGCTATCCCGGGCCCCTGGTGGATGAGCAGTTCTTC
CDR3aa: CASSYPGPLVDEQFF

j_gene: TRBJ2-7
abundance: NA
v_gene: TRBV4-1
d_gene: TRBD2
CDR3nt: TGCGCCAGCAGCCAAGACGGACTAGCGGGCTTCACCTACGAGCAGTACTTC
CDR3aa: CASSQDGLAGFTYEQYF

j_gene: TRBJ1-4
abundance: NA
v_gene: TRBV6-1
d_gene: NA
CDR3nt: TGTGCCAGCAGGGGGGGGTTTAATGAAAAACTGTTTTTT
CDR3aa: CASRGGFNEKLFF

j_gene: TRBJ2-7
abundance: once
v_gene: TRBV30
d_gene: TRBD1
CDR3nt: TGTGCCTGGAGTGTCAGAGGGGGCGACGTCTACGAGCAGTACTTC
CDR3aa: CAWSVRGGDVYEQYF

j_gene: TRBJ2-1
abundance: NA
v_gene: TRBV5-1
d_gene: NA
CDR3nt: TGCGCCAGCAGCTCTGACCCGACACCGAGGGAGGTCTATGAGCAGTTCTTC
CDR3aa: CASSSDPTPREVYEQFF

j_gene: TRBJ2-7
abundance: NA
v_gene: TRBV7-2
d_gene: NA
CDR3nt: TGTGCCAGCAGCTTATGGGCAGGGGGGTCCGGTGAGCAGTACTTC
CDR3aa: CASSLWAGGSGEQYF

j_gene: TRBJ2-5
abundance: NA
v_gene: TRBV15
d_gene: TRBD2
CDR3nt: TGTGCCACCAGCAGAGGCGGGAGGGGTCAAGAGACCCAGTACTTC
CDR3aa: CATSRGGRGQETQYF

j_gene: TRBJ2-7
abundance: few
v_gene: TRBV7-8
d_gene: NA
CDR3nt: TGTGCCAGCAGCTTAGTTCCGGGATCCTACGAGCAGTACTTC
CDR3aa: CASSLVPGSYEQYF

j_gene: TRBJ1-2
abundance: NA
v_gene: TRBV7-2
d_gene: NA
CDR3nt: TGTGCCAGCAGGGAACTATCGGACGGAAAGAGTGGCTACACCTTC
CDR3aa: CASRELSDGKSGYTF

j_gene: TRBJ1-5
abundance: NA
v_gene: TRBV6-6
d_gene: NA
CDR3nt: TGTGCCAGCAGTTACGCCCAGAACAATCAGCCCCAGCATTTT
CDR3aa: CASSYAQNNQPQHF

j_gene: TRBJ2-2
abundance: once
v_gene: TRBV7-2
d_gene: TRBD2
CDR3nt: TGTGCCAGCAGCTTAGTTAGCGGGAGGACCGGGGAGCTGTTTTTT
CDR3aa: CASSLVSGRTGELFF

j_gene: TRBJ2-7
abundance: NA
v_gene: TRBV28
d_gene: NA
CDR3nt: TGTGCCAGCACGGCTAGTCCCATTTACGAGCAGTACTTC
CDR3aa: CASTASPIYEQYF